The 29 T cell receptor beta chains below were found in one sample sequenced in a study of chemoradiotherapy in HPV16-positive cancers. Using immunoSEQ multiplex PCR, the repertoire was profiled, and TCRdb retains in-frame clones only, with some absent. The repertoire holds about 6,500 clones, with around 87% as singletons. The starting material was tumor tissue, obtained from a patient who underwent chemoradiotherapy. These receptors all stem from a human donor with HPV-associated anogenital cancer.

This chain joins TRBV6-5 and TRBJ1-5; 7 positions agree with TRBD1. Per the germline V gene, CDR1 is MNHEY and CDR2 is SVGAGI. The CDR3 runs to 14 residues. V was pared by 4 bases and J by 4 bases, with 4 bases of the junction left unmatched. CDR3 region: CASSLTGLNQPQHF. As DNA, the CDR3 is TGTGCCAGCAGTTTGACAGGGTTGAATCAGCCCCAGCATTTT.

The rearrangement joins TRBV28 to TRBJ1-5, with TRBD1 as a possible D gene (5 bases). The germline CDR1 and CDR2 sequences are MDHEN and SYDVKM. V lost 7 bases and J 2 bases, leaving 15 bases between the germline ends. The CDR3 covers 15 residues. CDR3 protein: CASNTPRGRNQPQHF. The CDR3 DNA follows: TGTGCCAGCAACACCCCTCGGGGACGCAATCAGCCCCAGCATTTT.

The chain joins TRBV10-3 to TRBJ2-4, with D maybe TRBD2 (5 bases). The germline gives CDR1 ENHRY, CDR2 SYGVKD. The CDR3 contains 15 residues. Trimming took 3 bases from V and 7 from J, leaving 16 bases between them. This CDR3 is CAISETSFYFNIQYF. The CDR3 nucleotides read TGTGCCATCAGTGAAACTAGTTTTTATTTCAACATTCAGTACTTC.

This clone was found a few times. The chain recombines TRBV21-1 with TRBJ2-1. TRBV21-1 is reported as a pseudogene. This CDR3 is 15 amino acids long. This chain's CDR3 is CASRLVHHSDNEQFF. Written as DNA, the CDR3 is TGTGCCAGCAGGTTAGTACACCATTCCGACAATGAGCAGTTCTTC.

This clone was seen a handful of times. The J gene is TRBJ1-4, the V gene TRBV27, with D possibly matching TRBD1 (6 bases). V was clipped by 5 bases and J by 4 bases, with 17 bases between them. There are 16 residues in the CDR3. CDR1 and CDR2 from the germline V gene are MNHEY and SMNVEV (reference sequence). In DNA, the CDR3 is TGTGCCAGCAGTCAAACCGGGGGGCCGGATAATGAAAAACTGTTTTTT. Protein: CASSQTGGPDNEKLFF.

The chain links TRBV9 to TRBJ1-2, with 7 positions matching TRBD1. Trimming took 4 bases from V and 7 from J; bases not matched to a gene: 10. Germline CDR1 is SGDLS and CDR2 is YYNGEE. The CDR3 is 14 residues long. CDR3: CASSQMRGQGGYTF. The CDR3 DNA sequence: TGTGCCAGCAGCCAGATGAGGGGGCAAGGTGGCTACACCTTC.

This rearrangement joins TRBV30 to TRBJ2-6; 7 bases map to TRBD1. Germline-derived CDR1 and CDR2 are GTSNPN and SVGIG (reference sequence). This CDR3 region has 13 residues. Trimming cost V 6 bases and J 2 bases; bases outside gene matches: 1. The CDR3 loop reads CACQGAGANVLTF. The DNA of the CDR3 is TGTGCCTGCCAGGGGGCTGGGGCCAACGTCCTGACTTTC.

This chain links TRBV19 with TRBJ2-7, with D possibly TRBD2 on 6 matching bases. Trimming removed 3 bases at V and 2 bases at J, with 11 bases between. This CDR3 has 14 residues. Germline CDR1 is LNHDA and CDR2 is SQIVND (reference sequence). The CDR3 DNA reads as TGTGCCAGTAGTATGTCGGACTACACCTACGAGCAGTACTTC. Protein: CASSMSDYTYEQYF.

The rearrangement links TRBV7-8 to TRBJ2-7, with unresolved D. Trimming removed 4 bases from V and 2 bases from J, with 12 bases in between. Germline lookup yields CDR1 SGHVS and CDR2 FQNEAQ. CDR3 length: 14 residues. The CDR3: CASSSPLFTYEQYF. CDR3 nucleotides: TGTGCCAGCAGCTCTCCCTTATTTACCTACGAGCAGTACTTC.

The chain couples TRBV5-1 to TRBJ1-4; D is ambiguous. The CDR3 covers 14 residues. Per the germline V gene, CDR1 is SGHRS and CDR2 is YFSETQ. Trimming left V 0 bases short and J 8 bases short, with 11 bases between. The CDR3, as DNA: TGCGCCAGCAGCTTGGGGGAGGTTCGAGAAAAACTGTTTTTT. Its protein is CASSLGEVREKLFF.

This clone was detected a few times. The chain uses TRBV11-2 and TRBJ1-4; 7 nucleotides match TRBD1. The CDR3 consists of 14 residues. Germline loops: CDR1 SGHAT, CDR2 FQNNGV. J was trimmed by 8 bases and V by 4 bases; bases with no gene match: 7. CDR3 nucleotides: TGTGCCAGCAGCTCCGGACAGGCAGGAGAAAAACTGTTTTTT. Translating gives CASSSGQAGEKLFF. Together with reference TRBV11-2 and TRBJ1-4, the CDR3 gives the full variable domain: EAGVAQSPRYKIIEKRQSVAFWCNPISGHATLYWYQQILGQGPKLLIQFQNNGVVDDSQLPKDRFSAERLKGVDSTLKIQPAKLEDSAVYLCASSSGQAGEKLFFGSGTQLSVL.

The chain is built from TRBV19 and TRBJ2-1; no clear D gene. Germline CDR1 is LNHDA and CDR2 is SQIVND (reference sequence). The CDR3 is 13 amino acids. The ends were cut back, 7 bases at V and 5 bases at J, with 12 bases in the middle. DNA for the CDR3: TGTGCCAGTATTGGAGTCAGCGACAATGAGCAGTTCTTC. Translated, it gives CASIGVSDNEQFF. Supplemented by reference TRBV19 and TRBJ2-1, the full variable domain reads DGGITQSPKYLFRKEGQNVTLSCEQNLNHDAMYWYRQDPGQGLRLIYYSQIVNDFQKGDIAEGYSVSREKKESFPLTVTSAQKNPTAFYLCASIGVSDNEQFFGPGTRLTVL.

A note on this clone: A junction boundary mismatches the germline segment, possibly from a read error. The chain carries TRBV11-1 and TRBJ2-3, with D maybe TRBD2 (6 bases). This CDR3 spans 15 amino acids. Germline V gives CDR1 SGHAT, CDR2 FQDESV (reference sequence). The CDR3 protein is CASSFGRRGADTQYF. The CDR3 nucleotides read TGTGCCAGCAGCTTTGGTCGGCGCGGGGCAGATACACAGTATTTT.

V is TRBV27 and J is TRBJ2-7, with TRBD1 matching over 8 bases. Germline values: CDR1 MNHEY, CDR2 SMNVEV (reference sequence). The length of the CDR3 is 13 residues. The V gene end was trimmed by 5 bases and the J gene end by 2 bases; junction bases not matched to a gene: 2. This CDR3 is CASSSRGPYEQYF. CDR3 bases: TGTGCCAGCAGTAGCAGGGGGCCCTACGAGCAGTACTTC.

CDR3 protein: CASSLGRLNEQFF. Written as DNA, the CDR3 is TGTGCCAGCAGCTTAGGACGCCTCAATGAGCAGTTCTTC. This chain links TRBV11-2 with TRBJ2-1; D gene ambiguous. The germline V gene has CDR1 SGHAT and CDR2 FQNNGV. The CDR3 contains 13 residues. The V end lost 1 base, the J end lost 6 bases, and 7 bases lay between the germline ends. Using reference TRBV11-2 and TRBJ2-1 for the parts outside the CDR3, the full variable domain is EAGVAQSPRYKIIEKRQSVAFWCNPISGHATLYWYQQILGQGPKLLIQFQNNGVVDDSQLPKDRFSAERLKGVDSTLKIQPAKLEDSAVYLCASSLGRLNEQFFGPGTRLTVL.

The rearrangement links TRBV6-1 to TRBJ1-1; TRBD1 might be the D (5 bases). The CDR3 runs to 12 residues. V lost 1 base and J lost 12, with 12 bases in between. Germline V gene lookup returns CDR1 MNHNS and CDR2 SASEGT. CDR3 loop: CASSEVLPGPFF. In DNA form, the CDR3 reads TGTGCCAGCAGTGAAGTCCTCCCGGGACCTTTCTTT.

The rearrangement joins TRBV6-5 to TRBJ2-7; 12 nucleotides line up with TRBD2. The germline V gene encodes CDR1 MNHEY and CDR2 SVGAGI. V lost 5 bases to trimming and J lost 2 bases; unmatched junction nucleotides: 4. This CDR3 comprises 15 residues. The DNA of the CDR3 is TGTGCCAGCAGTCAGACTAGCGGGAGTACCTACGAGCAGTACTTC. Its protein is CASSQTSGSTYEQYF.

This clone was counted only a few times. For the CDR3, the DNA is TGTGCCACCAGCAGTGGCGTGGTCTACGAGCAGTACTTC. As protein: CATSSGVVYEQYF. The chain carries TRBV15 and TRBJ2-7; D not certain. Germline CDR1 LNHNV, CDR2 YYDKDF (reference sequence). The CDR3 runs 13 residues. V dropped 3 bases and J dropped 3 bases, with 9 bases sitting between them.

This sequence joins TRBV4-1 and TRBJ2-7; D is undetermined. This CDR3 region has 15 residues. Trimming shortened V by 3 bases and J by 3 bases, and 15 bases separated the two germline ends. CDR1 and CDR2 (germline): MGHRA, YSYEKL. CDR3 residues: CASSQHSASNYEQYF. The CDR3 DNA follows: TGCGCCAGCAGCCAGCACAGCGCCTCAAACTACGAGCAGTACTTC.

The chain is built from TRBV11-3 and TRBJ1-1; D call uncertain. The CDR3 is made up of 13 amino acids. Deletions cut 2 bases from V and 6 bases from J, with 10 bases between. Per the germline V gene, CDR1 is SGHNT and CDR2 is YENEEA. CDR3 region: CASSLHHGSEAFF. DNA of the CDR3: TGTGCCAGCAGCTTACATCACGGATCTGAAGCTTTCTTT.

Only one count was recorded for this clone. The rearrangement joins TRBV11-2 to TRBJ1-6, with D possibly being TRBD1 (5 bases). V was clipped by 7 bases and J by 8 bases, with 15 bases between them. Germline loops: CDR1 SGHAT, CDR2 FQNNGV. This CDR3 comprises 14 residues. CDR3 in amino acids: CASNPGGVYSPLHF. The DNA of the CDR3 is TGTGCCAGCAACCCCGGGGGGGTGTATTCACCCCTCCACTTT.

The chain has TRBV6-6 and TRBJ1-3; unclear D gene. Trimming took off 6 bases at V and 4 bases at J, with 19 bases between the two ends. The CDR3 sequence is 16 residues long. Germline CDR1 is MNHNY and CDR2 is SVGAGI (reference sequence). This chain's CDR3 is CASRSERGGQGNTIYF. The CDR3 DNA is TGTGCCAGCAGATCGGAACGCGGAGGGCAAGGAAACACCATATATTTT.

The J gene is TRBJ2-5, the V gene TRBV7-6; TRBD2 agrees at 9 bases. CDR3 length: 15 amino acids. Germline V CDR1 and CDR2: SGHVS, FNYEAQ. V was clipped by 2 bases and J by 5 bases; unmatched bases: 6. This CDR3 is CASSLSSGSGETQYF. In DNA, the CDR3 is TGTGCCAGCAGCTTAAGTAGCGGGAGTGGGGAGACCCAGTACTTC.

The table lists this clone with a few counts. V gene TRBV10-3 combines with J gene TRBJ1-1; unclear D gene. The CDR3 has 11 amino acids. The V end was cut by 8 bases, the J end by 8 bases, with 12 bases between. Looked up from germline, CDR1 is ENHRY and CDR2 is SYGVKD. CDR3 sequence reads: CAIGRREEAFF. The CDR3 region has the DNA TGTGCCATCGGGCGGCGGGAGGAAGCTTTCTTT.

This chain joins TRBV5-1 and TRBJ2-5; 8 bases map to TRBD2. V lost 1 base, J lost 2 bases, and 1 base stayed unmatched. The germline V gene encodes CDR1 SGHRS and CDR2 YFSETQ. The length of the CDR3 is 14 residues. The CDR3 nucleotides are TGCGCCAGCAGCTTGTCGGGGGGGCAAGAGACCCAGTACTTC. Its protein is CASSLSGGQETQYF.

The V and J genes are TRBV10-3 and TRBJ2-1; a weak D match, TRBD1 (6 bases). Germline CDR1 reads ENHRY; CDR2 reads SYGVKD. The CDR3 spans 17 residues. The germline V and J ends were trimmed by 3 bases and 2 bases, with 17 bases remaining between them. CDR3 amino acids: CAISEVPRGGAYNEQFF. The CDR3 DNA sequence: TGTGCCATCAGTGAAGTTCCTCGAGGGGGAGCCTACAATGAGCAGTTCTTC.

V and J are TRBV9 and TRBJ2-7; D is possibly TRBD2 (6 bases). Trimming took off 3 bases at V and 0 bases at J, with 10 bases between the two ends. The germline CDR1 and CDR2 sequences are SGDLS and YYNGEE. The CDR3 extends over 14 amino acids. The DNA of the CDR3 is TGTGCCAGCAGCGCGGGGGACTCCTCCTACGAGCAGTACTTC. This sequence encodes CASSAGDSSYEQYF.

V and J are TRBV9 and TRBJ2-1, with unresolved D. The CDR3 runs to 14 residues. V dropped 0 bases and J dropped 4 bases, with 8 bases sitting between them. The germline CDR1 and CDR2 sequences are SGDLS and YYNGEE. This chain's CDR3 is CASSVVGRYNEQFF. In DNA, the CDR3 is TGTGCCAGCAGCGTAGTAGGCAGGTACAATGAGCAGTTCTTC.

CDR3 protein: CASSFGDLTAEQYF. The CDR3 DNA reads TGTGCCAGTAGTTTCGGGGACCTGACGGCCGAGCAGTACTTC. This chain uses TRBV19 with TRBJ2-7; TRBD1 or TRBD2 may be the D gene (5 bases each). The germline V and J ends were trimmed by 5 bases and 6 bases, with 17 bases remaining between them. The CDR3 runs 14 residues. Germline CDR1 LNHDA, CDR2 SQIVND (reference sequence).